The clone carrying this TCR beta chain has more than one count but fewer than ten. V was trimmed by 0 bases and J by 6 bases, leaving 6 bases between them. Germline assignment: CDR1 MRHNA and CDR2 SNTAGT. The CDR3 is made up of 13 amino acids. The data stem from a study of blood T cell repertoires in COVID-19. Study summary: Collection of acute and convalescent COVID-19 samples took place in the United States, Italy and Spain. PBMCs, B-cell-depleted T cells, or T cells provided the cDNA or gDNA that made up the material.

TCRdb keeps only in-frame clones here, not all; method: immunoSEQ multiplex PCR. This table has roughly 200,000 clones, 80% to 90% appearing once. Sequencing input: peripheral blood. V and J are TRBV6-4 and TRBJ2-1; possibly TRBD1 for D (5 bases). The clonotype comes from a man between 60 and 75 years old with acute or convalescent COVID-19. CDR3 in DNA: TGTGCCAGCAGTGACTCCGACAGCAATGAGCAGTTCTTC. This translates into CASSDSDSNEQFF.